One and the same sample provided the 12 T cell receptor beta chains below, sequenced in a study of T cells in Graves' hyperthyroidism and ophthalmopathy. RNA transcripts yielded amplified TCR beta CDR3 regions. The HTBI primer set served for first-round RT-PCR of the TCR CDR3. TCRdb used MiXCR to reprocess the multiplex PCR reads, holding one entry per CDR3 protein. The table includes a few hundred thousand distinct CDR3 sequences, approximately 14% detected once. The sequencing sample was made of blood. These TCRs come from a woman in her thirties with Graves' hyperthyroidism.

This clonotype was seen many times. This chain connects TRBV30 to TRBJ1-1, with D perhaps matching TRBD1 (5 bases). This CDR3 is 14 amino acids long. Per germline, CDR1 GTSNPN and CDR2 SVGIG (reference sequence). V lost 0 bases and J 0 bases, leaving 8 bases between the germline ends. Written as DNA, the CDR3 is TGTGCCTGGAGTGTAGGGGACTTGAACACTGAAGCTTTCTTT. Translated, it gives CAWSVGDLNTEAFF.

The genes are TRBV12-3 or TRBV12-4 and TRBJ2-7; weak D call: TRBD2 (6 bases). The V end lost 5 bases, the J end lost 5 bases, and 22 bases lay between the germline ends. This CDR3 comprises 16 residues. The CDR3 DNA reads TGTGCCAGCAGTCTTGACCTGGTGGGAGGTTTTCACGAGCAGTACTTC. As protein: CASSLDLVGGFHEQYF.

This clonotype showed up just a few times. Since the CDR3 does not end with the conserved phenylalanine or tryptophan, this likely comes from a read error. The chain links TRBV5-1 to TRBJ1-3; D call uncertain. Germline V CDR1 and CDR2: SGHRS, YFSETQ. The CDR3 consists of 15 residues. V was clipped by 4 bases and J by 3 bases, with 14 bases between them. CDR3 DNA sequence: TGCGCCAGCAGCGACGACGCAAGCCTTGGAAACACCATATATTCT. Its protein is CASSDDASLGNTIYS.

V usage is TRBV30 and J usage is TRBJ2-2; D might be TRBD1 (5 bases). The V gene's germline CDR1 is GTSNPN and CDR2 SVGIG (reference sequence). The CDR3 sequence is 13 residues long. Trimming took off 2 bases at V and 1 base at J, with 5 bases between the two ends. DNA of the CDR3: TGTGCCTGGAGTCAGGGGAACACCGGGGAGCTGTTTTTT. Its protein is CAWSQGNTGELFF.

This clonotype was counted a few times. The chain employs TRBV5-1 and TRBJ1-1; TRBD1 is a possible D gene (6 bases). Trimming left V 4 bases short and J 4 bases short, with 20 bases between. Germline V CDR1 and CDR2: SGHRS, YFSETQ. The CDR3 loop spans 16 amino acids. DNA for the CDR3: TGCGCCAGCAGCCCGGGGGGCGGGGGTTCGGGCACTGAAGCTTTCTTT. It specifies CASSPGGGGSGTEAFF.

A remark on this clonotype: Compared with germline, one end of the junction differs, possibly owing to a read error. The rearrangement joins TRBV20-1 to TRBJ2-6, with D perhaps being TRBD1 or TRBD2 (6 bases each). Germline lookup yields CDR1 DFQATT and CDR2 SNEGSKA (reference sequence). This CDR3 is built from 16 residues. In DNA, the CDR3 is TGCAGTGCTAGTATAGGGGGGCACTCTGGGGCCAACGTCCTGACCTTC. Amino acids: CSASIGGHSGANVLTF.

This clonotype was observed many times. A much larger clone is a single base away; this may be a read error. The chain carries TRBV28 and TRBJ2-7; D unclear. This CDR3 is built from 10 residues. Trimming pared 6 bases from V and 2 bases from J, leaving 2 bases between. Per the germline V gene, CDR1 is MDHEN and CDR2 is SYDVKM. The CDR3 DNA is TGTGCCAGCAGACCCTACGAGCAGTACTTC. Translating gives CASRPYEQYF.

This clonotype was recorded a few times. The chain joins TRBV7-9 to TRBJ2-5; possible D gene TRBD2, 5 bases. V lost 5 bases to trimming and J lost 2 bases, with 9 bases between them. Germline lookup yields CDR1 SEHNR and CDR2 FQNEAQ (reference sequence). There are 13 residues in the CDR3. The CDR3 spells CASSVPGQETQYF. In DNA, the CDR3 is TGTGCCAGCAGCGTCCCGGGGCAAGAGACCCAGTACTTC.

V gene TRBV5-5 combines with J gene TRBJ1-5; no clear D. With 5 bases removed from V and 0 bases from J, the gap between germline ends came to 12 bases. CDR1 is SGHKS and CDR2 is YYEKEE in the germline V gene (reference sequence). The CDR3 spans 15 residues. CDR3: CASSGEAASNQPQHF. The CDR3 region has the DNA TGTGCCAGCAGTGGAGAGGCAGCTAGCAATCAGCCCCAGCATTTT.

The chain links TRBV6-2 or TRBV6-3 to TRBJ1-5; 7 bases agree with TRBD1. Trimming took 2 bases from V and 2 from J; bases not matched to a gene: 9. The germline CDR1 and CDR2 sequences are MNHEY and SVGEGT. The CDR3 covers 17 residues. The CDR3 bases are TGTGCCAGCAGTTACGGCCCAGGGGGGATTGGCAATCAGCCCCAGCATTTT. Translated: CASSYGPGGIGNQPQHF.

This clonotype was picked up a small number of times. Written as DNA, the CDR3 is TGTGCCAGTAGGAACCCCGAGGGCCACGAGCAGTACTTC. It yields the protein CASRNPEGHEQYF. This rearrangement joins TRBV19 to TRBJ2-7; possible D gene TRBD2, 5 bases. With 6 bases removed from V and 5 bases from J, the gap between germline ends came to 14 bases. This CDR3 has 13 amino acids. Germline V gives CDR1 LNHDA, CDR2 SQIVND (reference sequence).

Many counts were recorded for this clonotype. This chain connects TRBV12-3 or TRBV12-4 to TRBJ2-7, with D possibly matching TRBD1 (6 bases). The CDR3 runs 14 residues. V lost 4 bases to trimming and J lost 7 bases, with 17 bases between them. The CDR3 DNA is TGTGCCAGCAGTTCGGAGACAGGACTGGGTGAGCAGTACTTC. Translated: CASSSETGLGEQYF.